The following is a T cell receptor beta chain sequence with its context. The ends were cut back, 7 bases at V and 6 bases at J, with 16 bases in the middle. CDR1 and CDR2 (germline): MDHEN, SYDVKM. This CDR3 is built from 14 residues. MiXCR was run by TCRdb on the RT-PCR reads, yielding one entry per CDR3 protein. The table includes about 680,000 distinct CDR3 sequences, more than 13% detected once. The chain combines TRBV28 with TRBJ1-5; tentatively, D is TRBD1 (5 bases). Material for sequencing was memory CD4+ T cells from blood. This clonotype was obtained from a female donor in good health, serving as a healthy control. CDR3 nucleotide sequence: TGTGCCAGCACCAAAGGGACCGTAGGTCAGCCCCAGCATTTT. Translating it yields CASTKGTVGQPQHF.